This T cell receptor (beta chain) was recorded in a study of cytomegalovirus exposure and HLA in healthy donors. General study findings and limits: Confirmation in vitro established that a few CMV-associated chains were specific for CMV antigens. One later analysis reportedly identified an Asian-associated ancestry cluster that showed fewer N-insertions than the roughly 700-donor mean. TCR beta V segments were, for the most part, productive about 87% or about 30% of the time in an earlier analysis.

Details on this clone: Its antigen is as yet unknown. Other DNA sequences of this sample code for an identical CDR3.

Germline V gives CDR1 LNHDA, CDR2 SQIVND (reference sequence). V lost 6 bases and J lost 0, with 11 bases in between. The CDR3 is made up of 14 amino acids. PCR employed 60 Vbeta and 13 Jbeta primers. TCRdb keeps only in-frame clones here, not all; method: immunoSEQ multiplex PCR. This sample carries roughly 99,000 clones, 82% of them seen once, and the ten largest clones take less than 3.5%. This receptor was taken from a man in his thirties or forties in good health and CMV-seropositive. The chain recombines TRBV19 with TRBJ1-1; possibly TRBD1 for D (5 bases). Source material: PBMCs. The CDR3 loop reads CASSPRGVNTEAFF. In DNA form, the CDR3 reads TGTGCCAGTAGCCCCCGGGGGGTGAACACTGAAGCTTTCTTT. Supplemented by reference TRBV19 and TRBJ1-1, the full variable domain reads DGGITQSPKYLFRKEGQNVTLSCEQNLNHDAMYWYRQDPGQGLRLIYYSQIVNDFQKGDIAEGYSVSREKKESFPLTVTSAQKNPTAFYLCASSPRGVNTEAFFGQGTRLTVV.